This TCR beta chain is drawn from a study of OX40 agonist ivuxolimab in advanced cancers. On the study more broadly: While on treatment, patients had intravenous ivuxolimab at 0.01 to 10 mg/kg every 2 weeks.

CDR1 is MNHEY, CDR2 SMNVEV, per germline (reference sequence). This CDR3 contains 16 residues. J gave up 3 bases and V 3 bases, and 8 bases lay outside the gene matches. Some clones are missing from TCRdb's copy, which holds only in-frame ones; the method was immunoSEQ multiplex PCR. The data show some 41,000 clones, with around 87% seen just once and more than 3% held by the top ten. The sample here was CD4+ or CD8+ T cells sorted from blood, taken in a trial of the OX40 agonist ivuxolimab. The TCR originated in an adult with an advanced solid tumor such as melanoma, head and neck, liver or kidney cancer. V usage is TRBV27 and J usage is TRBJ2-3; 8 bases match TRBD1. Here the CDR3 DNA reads TGTGCCAGCAGTTTTGCAGAAACAGGGGGAACAGATACGCAGTATTTT. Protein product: CASSFAETGGTDTQYF.